The next 29 T cell receptor beta chains were all read from a single sample in a study of tumor-infiltrating lymphocytes in localized non-small cell lung cancer. The data were produced by immunoSEQ multiplex PCR, yet TCRdb's version contains in-frame clones alone and is incomplete. Among 3,000 to 4,500 clones listed, roughly three fifths were seen once. Material for sequencing was uninvolved lung tissue not adjacent to the tumor. The receptor source for this set is a human donor with non-small cell lung cancer.

The J gene is TRBJ2-7, the V gene TRBV30; D remains unclear. Trimming removed 2 bases at V and 6 bases at J, with 11 bases between. The germline V gene encodes CDR1 GTSNPN and CDR2 SVGIG (reference sequence). The CDR3 runs to 12 residues. The CDR3 spells CAWSMVRGEQYF. CDR3 nucleotides: TGTGCCTGGAGTATGGTCAGAGGCGAGCAGTACTTC. The full variable domain, its missing parts supplied by reference TRBV30 and TRBJ2-7, is SQTIHQWPATLVQPVGSPLSLECTVEGTSNPNLYWYRQAAGRGLQLLFYSVGIGQISSEVPQNLSASRPQDRQFILSSKKLLLSDSGFYLCAWSMVRGEQYFGPGTRLTVT.

This rearrangement joins TRBV27 to TRBJ1-1; D gene unclear. CDR1 and CDR2 (germline): MNHEY, SMNVEV (reference sequence). V was clipped by 3 bases and J by 5 bases, with 10 bases between them. The CDR3 covers 13 residues. This CDR3 is CASSLGSVTEAFF. In nucleotides, the CDR3 is TGTGCCAGCAGTTTGGGGTCCGTTACTGAAGCTTTCTTT.

J is TRBJ1-5 and V is TRBV19; D not certain. V was cut by 6 bases and J by 3 bases, with 9 bases left in between. The CDR3 consists of 13 residues. Germline V lookup: CDR1 LNHDA, CDR2 SQIVND (reference sequence). CDR3 amino acids: CASSPGLNQPQHF. Written as DNA, the CDR3 is TGTGCCAGTAGCCCCGGCCTCAATCAGCCCCAGCATTTT.

This clone was counted only a few times. The CDR3 region has the DNA TGTGCCAGCAGCCCCCCCAGGACAGGGGCGGGTAGGTTAGCTTTCTTT. Residues: CASSPPRTGAGRLAFF. The chain combines TRBV9 with TRBJ1-1; 9 nucleotides agree with TRBD1. The V and J ends lost 4 bases and 10 bases, in that order; junction bases with no gene match: 17. Germline loops: CDR1 SGDLS, CDR2 YYNGEE. The CDR3 length is 16 residues.

About this clone itself: A read error may produce the germline difference seen at one junction end. The chain is built from TRBV9 and TRBJ2-7; 9 positions match TRBD2. Germline V gene sequence: CDR1 SGDLS, CDR2 YYNGEE. The CDR3 totals 11 residues. The chain's CDR3 is CASSSGTSLRF. The CDR3 DNA is TGTGCCAGCAGCTCGGGGACTAGCCTACGATTC.

Within the sample, this clone is medium-sized (0.01 to 0.1%). The genes are TRBV9 and TRBJ1-1, with D perhaps matching TRBD1 (5 bases). Germline V lookup: CDR1 SGDLS, CDR2 YYNGEE. This CDR3 has 12 residues. The V end lost 7 bases, the J end lost 4 bases, and 11 bases lay between the germline ends. The CDR3 coding sequence is TGTGCCAGCGGCGGGGCAGGCACTGAAGCTTTCTTT. It is translated as CASGGAGTEAFF.

V is TRBV29-1 and J is TRBJ1-1; 7 bases fit TRBD1. Germline assignment: CDR1 SQVTM and CDR2 ANQGSEA. CDR3 length equals 10 residues. CDR3 bases: TGCAGTGCTGGGACAGCTGAAGCTTTCTTT. Amino acid sequence: CSAGTAEAFF.

This chain links TRBV30 with TRBJ1-1, with D uncertain. The CDR3 totals 15 residues. V lost 3 bases, J lost 0 bases, and 14 bases lay in between. Germline CDR1 GTSNPN, CDR2 SVGIG (reference sequence). CDR3 amino acids: CAWSPLSGMNTEAFF. DNA for the CDR3: TGTGCCTGGAGCCCCTTATCGGGGATGAACACTGAAGCTTTCTTT.

This clone showed up just a few times. V is TRBV6-5 and J is TRBJ1-6; 7 nucleotides agree with TRBD1. Germline V CDR1 and CDR2: MNHEY, SVGAGI. This CDR3 region has 14 residues. Trimming at V came to 5 bases and at J to 7 bases, leaving 5 bases not matched to a gene. The CDR3 sequence: CASSVDRANSPLHF. CDR3 sequence (DNA): TGTGCCAGCAGTGTAGACAGGGCCAATTCACCCCTCCACTTT.

V and J are TRBV30 and TRBJ2-2; a possible D gene is TRBD2 (5 bases). The V end lost 0 bases, the J end lost 5 bases, and 7 bases lay between the germline ends. Germline loops: CDR1 GTSNPN, CDR2 SVGIG (reference sequence). CDR3 length equals 13 residues. The CDR3 spells CAWSVPGTGELFF. CDR3 bases: TGTGCCTGGAGTGTACCGGGGACCGGGGAGCTGTTTTTT.

This rearrangement joins TRBV5-1 to TRBJ2-1; D is unclear. The germline CDR1 and CDR2 sequences are SGHRS and YFSETQ. This CDR3 region has 15 residues. The V and J ends lost 0 bases and 5 bases respectively, with 12 bases between them. In DNA, the CDR3 is TGCGCCAGCAGCTTGGGGGCCATATCCGACAATGAGCAGTTCTTC. Amino acid sequence: CASSLGAISDNEQFF.

This clone is labeled medium-sized. The V call is TRBV6-5, the J call TRBJ2-7; the D gene is possibly TRBD1 (5 bases). This CDR3 is built from 14 residues. V shed 7 bases and J shed 3 bases, with 16 bases lying between them. Germline V gene data show CDR1 as MNHEY and CDR2 as SVGAGI. CDR3 sequence: CASTPGGQVYEQYF. The CDR3 DNA is TGTGCCAGCACCCCTGGTGGACAAGTCTACGAGCAGTACTTC.

The J gene is TRBJ1-1, the V gene TRBV27; D remains unclear. There are 15 residues in the CDR3. Germline V gene sequence: CDR1 MNHEY, CDR2 SMNVEV (reference sequence). V was shortened by 0 bases and J by 1 base, with 9 bases between the two germline ends. The CDR3 sequence is CASSLSLLGNTEAFF. In nucleotides, the CDR3 is TGTGCCAGCAGTTTATCATTACTGGGGAACACTGAAGCTTTCTTT.

The CDR3 is CSVEVSRRYGYTF. CDR3 coding DNA: TGCAGCGTTGAAGTGAGTCGGCGCTATGGCTACACCTTC. V and J are TRBV29-1 and TRBJ1-2; D gene unclear. CDR1 SQVTM and CDR2 ANQGSEA come from the germline V gene. The CDR3 extends over 13 amino acids. The germline V and J ends were trimmed by 1 base and 4 bases, with 10 bases remaining between them.

The J gene is TRBJ1-1, the V gene TRBV29-1; perhaps TRBD1 as D (6 bases). CDR1 and CDR2 (germline): SQVTM, ANQGSEA. This CDR3 is 13 amino acids long. Deletions cut 3 bases from V and 11 bases from J, with 19 bases between. The CDR3 coding sequence is TGCAGCGTTGATGCACAGGGAGGGAGTTGGGCTTTCTTT. This translates into CSVDAQGGSWAFF. Full variable domain (remainder filled in from reference TRBV29-1 and TRBJ1-1): SAVISQKPSRDICQRGTSLTIQCQVDSQVTMMFWYRQQPGQSLTLIATANQGSEATYESGFVIDKFPISRPNLTFSTLTVSNMSPEDSSIYLCSVDAQGGSWAFFGQGTRLTVV.

The chain joins TRBV29-1 to TRBJ2-7; 7 nucleotides match TRBD1. The CDR3 has 16 amino acids. The germline V gene has CDR1 SQVTM and CDR2 ANQGSEA. V lost 0 bases, J lost 0 bases, and 8 bases stayed unmatched. The CDR3 region is CSVEELGGLGSYEQYF. The CDR3 DNA follows: TGCAGCGTTGAAGAATTAGGGGGCCTGGGCTCCTACGAGCAGTACTTC.

The chain has TRBV19 and TRBJ1-5, with D possibly TRBD1 on 6 matching bases. Germline V gene data show CDR1 as LNHDA and CDR2 as SQIVND (reference sequence). With 5 bases removed from V and 3 bases from J, the gap between germline ends came to 11 bases. This CDR3 region has 14 residues. The CDR3 reads CASSWDNDNQPQHF. For the CDR3, the DNA is TGTGCCAGTAGTTGGGACAATGACAATCAGCCCCAGCATTTT.

The genes are TRBV4-2 and TRBJ2-2; D uncertain. Between the trimmed V and J ends, which lost 0 bases and 1 base, there was a span of 3 bases. The CDR3 contains 14 residues. CDR1 is LGHNA and CDR2 is YNFKEQ in the germline V gene. CDR3 nucleotides: TGTGCCAGCAGCCAAGAAGGGAACACCGGGGAGCTGTTTTTT. Its translation is CASSQEGNTGELFF.

The V gene is TRBV7-6, the J gene TRBJ2-7; 7 nucleotides match TRBD2. Trimming took 5 bases from V and 2 from J; bases not matched to a gene: 6. Germline V gene sequence: CDR1 SGHVS, CDR2 FNYEAQ. The CDR3 extends over 14 amino acids. The CDR3 DNA reads as TGTGCCAGCAGCCGGGGAGCGGGGACCTACGAGCAGTACTTC. This translates into CASSRGAGTYEQYF.

CDR3 sequence reads: CASSYGKGSNQPQHF. CDR3 DNA: TGTGCCAGCAGTTATGGTAAGGGTAGCAATCAGCCCCAGCATTTT. The genes are TRBV6-5 and TRBJ1-5; D is unresolved. V lost 3 bases to trimming and J lost 0 bases, with 9 bases between them. The CDR3 loop spans 15 amino acids. Germline V gene data show CDR1 as MNHEY and CDR2 as SVGAGI.

The chain combines TRBV6-5 with TRBJ1-1; D is possibly TRBD1 (5 bases). The CDR3 totals 13 residues. From germline, CDR1 is MNHEY and CDR2 SVGAGI. Trimming stripped 4 bases from V and 5 bases from J, with 11 bases between. The CDR3 sequence is CASSSPGKTEAFF. In nucleotides, the CDR3 is TGTGCCAGCAGTTCTCCAGGGAAAACTGAAGCTTTCTTT.

The V and J genes are TRBV5-1 and TRBJ2-3; D gene unclear. This CDR3 has 15 residues. V lost 3 bases, J lost 0 bases, and 11 bases lay in between. Germline CDR1 is SGHRS and CDR2 is YFSETQ. The CDR3 loop is CASSSKLSSTDTQYF. The CDR3 region has the DNA TGCGCCAGCAGCTCCAAGTTATCTAGCACAGATACGCAGTATTTT.

The chain links TRBV7-3 to TRBJ2-7; D is unresolved. V was pared by 2 bases and J by 1 base, with 6 bases between. The CDR3 loop spans 13 amino acids. Per germline, CDR1 SGHTA and CDR2 FQGTGA. In nucleotides, the CDR3 is TGTGCCAGCAGCTTAGACGCGTCCTACGAGCAGTACTTC. It translates to CASSLDASYEQYF.

V is TRBV4-3 and J is TRBJ1-3; TRBD1 is a possible D gene (5 bases). Per the germline V gene, CDR1 is LGHNA and CDR2 is YSLEER. V dropped 3 bases and J dropped 1 base, with 13 bases sitting between them. This CDR3 has 16 residues. The CDR3, as DNA: TGCGCCAGCAGCCACGTTATAGGGACTTCTGGAAACACCATATATTTT. Translated, it gives CASSHVIGTSGNTIYF.

This rearrangement joins TRBV5-1 to TRBJ2-1, with 10 nucleotides matching TRBD2. V dropped 0 bases and J dropped 7; count of bases not matched to a gene: 4. CDR3 length: 15 amino acids. Germline CDR1 is SGHRS and CDR2 is YFSETQ. CDR3 amino acids: CASSLVASGSNEQFF. The CDR3 DNA sequence: TGCGCCAGCAGCTTGGTTGCTAGCGGGAGTAATGAGCAGTTCTTC.

V gene TRBV30 combines with J gene TRBJ2-3, with D perhaps matching TRBD2 (6 bases). Per the germline V gene, CDR1 is GTSNPN and CDR2 is SVGIG (reference sequence). This CDR3 region has 13 residues. The ends were cut back, 4 bases at V and 2 bases at J, with 10 bases in the middle. The CDR3 coding sequence is TGTGCCTGGACCGGCGGGGCCACAGATACGCAGTATTTT. Translating gives CAWTGGATDTQYF.

The chain joins TRBV7-8 to TRBJ1-5; 12 bases fit TRBD1. The trim removed 5 bases at V and 6 bases at J, leaving 5 bases unmatched. CDR1 and CDR2 from the germline V gene are SGHVS and FQNEAQ. The CDR3 loop spans 15 amino acids. The CDR3 region has the DNA TGTGCCAGCAGCCCGGGACAGGGGGCGCTTCAGCCCCAGCATTTT. It is translated as CASSPGQGALQPQHF.

The V gene is TRBV7-3, the J gene TRBJ2-2; TRBD2 aligns across 8 bases. The CDR3 is 16 amino acids. V shed 4 bases and J 3 bases; nucleotides not matched to a gene: 7. CDR1 is SGHTA, CDR2 FQGTGA, per germline. The CDR3 here is CASSSPAGDHTGELFF. CDR3 nucleotide sequence: TGTGCCAGCAGCTCTCCAGCGGGAGATCACACCGGGGAGCTGTTTTTT.

The rearrangement joins TRBV6-5 to TRBJ1-6; weak D call: TRBD1 (6 bases). Trimming took 8 bases from V and 7 from J, leaving 15 bases between them. Germline V gene lookup returns CDR1 MNHEY and CDR2 SVGAGI. CDR3 length: 14 residues. CDR3 amino acids: CASSLQGRNSPLHF. The CDR3 DNA is TGTGCCAGCTCCTTACAGGGAAGAAATTCACCCCTCCACTTT.